This T cell receptor (beta chain) comes out of a study of T-cell reconstitution after alpha-beta-depleted transplantation in children. V was trimmed by 3 bases and J by 1 base, leaving 9 bases between them. CDR1 MNHEY and CDR2 SMNVEV come from the germline V gene (reference sequence). The CDR3 has 14 residues. This clonotype has only a few counts. The authors prepared the TCRbeta library with unique molecular identifiers. TCRdb recomputed calls from the PCR reads with MiXCR, one row per CDR3 protein. The sample has under 350,000 distinct CDR3 sequences, about 10% seen once; the top ten hold around 10%.

This chain connects TRBV27 to TRBJ1-1, with D possibly TRBD1 on 5 matching bases. The receptor comes from a human donor who donated a stem cell graft to a child with SCID. The sample was PBMCs from the stem cell graft donor, taken from the stem cell graft. CDR3 in amino acids: CASSLWGRNTEAFF. The CDR3, as DNA: TGTGCCAGCAGTTTGTGGGGGAGGAACACTGAAGCTTTCTTT.